What follows are 22 T cell receptor beta chains derived from one specimen sequenced in a study of T cell repertoires in cytomegalovirus infection. TCRdb analysed the reads with MiXCR anew, one entry per CDR3 protein. The profile covers under 300,000 distinct CDR3 sequences, with about 12% appearing a single time and approximately 1.6% taken by the ten largest. The sequenced material came from PBMCs. These receptors were taken from a human donor in good health (CMV status not recorded). Some clones in this sample may be carry-over from other donors' samples.

This clonotype was picked up a small number of times. The CDR3 nucleotides are TGTGCCAGCAGTTCCTTCACGGAGGGGGTCGACACCTACAATGAGCAGTTCTTC. Its translation is CASSSFTEGVDTYNEQFF. V and J are TRBV28 and TRBJ2-1; D tentatively reads TRBD1 or TRBD2 (6 bases each). Germline assignment: CDR1 MDHEN and CDR2 SYDVKM. The length of the CDR3 is 18 residues. V lost 4 bases to trimming and J lost 2 bases, with 21 bases between them.

This clonotype was counted many times. The chain's CDR3 is CASSSTIGQVGETQYF. Written as DNA, the CDR3 is TGTGCCAGCAGCTCGACCATCGGACAGGTGGGGGAGACCCAGTACTTC. V is TRBV7-8 and J is TRBJ2-5, with 7 nucleotides matching TRBD1. Germline CDR1 SGHVS, CDR2 FQNEAQ. This CDR3 has 16 amino acids. V shed 4 bases and J 5 bases; nucleotides not matched to a gene: 13.

Only a few counts were recorded for this clonotype. The chain uses TRBV7-2 and TRBJ1-3; maybe TRBD1 (5 bases). V dropped 7 bases and J dropped 2 bases, with 21 bases sitting between them. The CDR3 has 17 residues. CDR1 and CDR2 from the germline V gene are SGHTA and FQGNSA. The CDR3: CASTLAGGSAAGNTIYF. CDR3 coding DNA: TGTGCCAGCACTCTCGCGGGGGGGTCTGCCGCTGGAAACACCATATATTTT.

This clonotype has ten or more counts. The rearrangement uses TRBV7-2 and TRBJ2-7; D remains ambiguous. The CDR3 runs to 16 residues. The germline gives CDR1 SGHTA, CDR2 FQGNSA. The V gene lost 1 base and the J gene lost 0 bases, with 13 bases spanning the gap. The CDR3 loop is CASSLVRTSASYEQYF. CDR3 sequence (DNA): TGTGCCAGCAGCTTAGTAAGGACGTCGGCCTCCTACGAGCAGTACTTC.

The chain uses TRBV5-1 and TRBJ2-3; D not certain. CDR1 is SGHRS and CDR2 is YFSETQ in the germline V gene. The CDR3 runs 15 residues. Between the trimmed V and J ends, which lost 4 bases and 0 bases, there was a span of 12 bases. The CDR3 DNA sequence: TGCGCCAGCAGCAGGAATAGCATTAGCACAGATACGCAGTATTTT. Translating it yields CASSRNSISTDTQYF.

This clonotype was picked up many times. The chain is built from TRBV7-3 and TRBJ2-2; D not certain. Trimming took 7 bases from V and 8 from J, leaving 14 bases between them. The germline V gene encodes CDR1 SGHTA and CDR2 FQGTGA. This CDR3 has 13 amino acids. The CDR3 loop reads CASTPPGEGELFF. The CDR3 DNA reads TGTGCCAGCACCCCCCCTGGAGAGGGGGAGCTGTTTTTT.

This clonotype has a handful of counts. The gene calls are TRBV3-1 and TRBJ2-1, with D tentatively TRBD2 (7 bases). The V end was cut by 3 bases, the J end by 5 bases, with 17 bases between. The CDR3 sequence is 16 residues long. The germline CDR1 and CDR2 sequences are LGHDT and YNNKEL (reference sequence). The CDR3: CASSQAAPGGHNEQFF. In nucleotides, the CDR3 is TGTGCCAGCAGCCAGGCCGCTCCCGGGGGGCACAATGAGCAGTTCTTC.

This clonotype has at least ten counts. In DNA form, the CDR3 reads TGTGCCAGTAGTCCTGACAGGGAAGAGACCCAGTACTTC. The encoded protein is CASSPDREETQYF. This chain joins TRBV19 and TRBJ2-5, with 7 bases fitting TRBD1. The CDR3 has 13 amino acids. The germline CDR1 and CDR2 sequences are LNHDA and SQIVND (reference sequence). The V and J ends lost 5 bases and 3 bases, in that order; junction bases with no gene match: 3.

The table lists this clonotype with a few counts. The DNA for the CDR3 is TGTGCCACCAGCAGAGAGGTCGGGACAGCTAATCAGCCCCAGCATTTT. This encodes CATSREVGTANQPQHF. This chain uses TRBV15 with TRBJ1-5, with 7 positions matching TRBD1. Germline assignment: CDR1 LNHNV and CDR2 YYDKDF (reference sequence). This CDR3 spans 16 amino acids. Trimming at V came to 0 bases and at J to 4 bases, leaving 6 bases not matched to a gene.

This clonotype was seen at least ten times. The V and J genes are TRBV7-2 and TRBJ1-4; 7 nucleotides agree with TRBD1. Germline V gene data show CDR1 as SGHTA and CDR2 as FQGNSA. The V segment lost 4 bases and the J segment 3 bases; nucleotides outside the gene matches: 11. The CDR3 runs 17 residues. The CDR3 nucleotides read TGTGCCAGCAGCTCAGACAGGGTAAACTCTGCTAATGAAAAACTGTTTTTT. It is translated as CASSSDRVNSANEKLFF.

This clonotype was picked up a small number of times. The chain joins TRBV20-1 to TRBJ1-2, with D perhaps TRBD1 (5 bases). CDR3 length: 16 residues. Trimming left V 0 bases short and J 4 bases short, with 18 bases between. CDR1 and CDR2 from the germline V gene are DFQATT and SNEGSKA (reference sequence). This CDR3 is CSARDLPPGTGYGYTF. The CDR3 DNA follows: TGCAGTGCTAGAGATCTTCCCCCGGGGACGGGCTATGGCTACACCTTC.

This clonotype was counted many times. CDR3 coding DNA: TGTGCCAGCAGCAACCGGACAGGGGGGGGCTGGACCCAGTACTTC. This gives the protein CASSNRTGGGWTQYF. The genes are TRBV7-2 and TRBJ2-5; 10 bases match TRBD1. The CDR3 sequence is 15 residues long. The junction had 10 bases not matched to a gene; V was cut back by 5 bases and J by 7 bases. Germline V CDR1 and CDR2: SGHTA, FQGNSA.

The chain uses TRBV7-3 and TRBJ1-2, with no clear D. Trimming pared 1 base from V and 8 bases from J, leaving 14 bases between. There are 14 residues in the CDR3. The germline gives CDR1 SGHTA, CDR2 FQGTGA. The CDR3 reads CASSLRGSASGYTF. The CDR3, as DNA: TGTGCCAGCAGCTTAAGGGGTTCAGCTAGCGGCTACACCTTC.

This chain uses TRBV4-1 with TRBJ1-4; D call uncertain. The CDR3 covers 13 residues. Germline values: CDR1 MGHRA, CDR2 YSYEKL. Between the trimmed V and J ends, which lost 0 bases and 6 bases, there was a span of 5 bases. The DNA for the CDR3 is TGCGCCAGCAGCCAAGACGACTATGAAAAACTGTTTTTT. It specifies CASSQDDYEKLFF.

This sequence joins TRBV6-1 and TRBJ2-7, with D possibly matching TRBD2 (5 bases). V shed 8 bases and J shed 3 bases, with 20 bases lying between them. The CDR3 is 15 residues long. Germline V gene data show CDR1 as MNHNS and CDR2 as SASEGT. CDR3 coding DNA: TGTGCCAGCTTCCCCCCCGATCGAGGGAACTACGAGCAGTACTTC. Encoded protein: CASFPPDRGNYEQYF.

This clonotype has ten or more counts. The chain employs TRBV10-3 and TRBJ2-5, with TRBD2 matching 8 bases. Germline V lookup: CDR1 ENHRY, CDR2 SYGVKD. This CDR3 is 17 amino acids long. The V and J ends lost 3 bases and 5 bases, in that order; junction bases with no gene match: 14. CDR3 sequence (DNA): TGTGCCATCAGTGATACTAGCGGTAACCTTAATGTCGAGACCCAGTACTTC. Its translation: CAISDTSGNLNVETQYF.

As concerns this clonotype: Since a much larger clone is just one base distant, this may be a read error. This rearrangement joins TRBV24-1 to TRBJ2-3; no clear D. This CDR3 region has 14 residues. Germline V gene sequence: CDR1 KGHDR, CDR2 SFDVKD. The V gene lost 12 bases and the J gene lost 2 bases, with 17 bases spanning the gap. The CDR3 here is CAPAEAESTDTQYF. The CDR3, as DNA: TGTGCCCCCGCTGAGGCGGAATCCACAGATACGCAGTATTTT.

The V and J genes are TRBV2 and TRBJ1-4, with D unclear. The CDR3 spans 12 residues. V lost 6 bases and J lost 4, with 6 bases in between. Germline-derived CDR1 and CDR2 are SNHLY and FYNNEI. The CDR3 protein is CASSQYNEKLFF. As DNA, the CDR3 is TGTGCCAGCAGCCAATATAATGAAAAACTGTTTTTT. The full variable domain, with the rest looked up from reference TRBV2 and TRBJ1-4, is EPEVTQTPSHQVTQMGQEVILRCVPISNHLYFYWYRQILGQKVEFLVSFYNNEISEKSEIFDDQFSVERPDGSNFTLKIRSTKLEDSAMYFCASSQYNEKLFFGSGTQLSVL.

The genes are TRBV7-9 and TRBJ2-5, with TRBD1 matching 9 bases. This CDR3 comprises 15 residues. V dropped 8 bases and J dropped 4; count of bases not matched to a gene: 11. The V gene's germline CDR1 is SEHNR and CDR2 FQNEAQ (reference sequence). CDR3 in amino acids: CASLSGQGSLETQYF. The CDR3 DNA reads TGTGCCAGCTTATCAGGACAGGGGTCCTTAGAGACCCAGTACTTC.

This clonotype has only a few counts. This chain connects TRBV3-1 to TRBJ1-2, with 8 bases lining up with TRBD1. Germline CDR1 and CDR2: LGHDT and YNNKEL (reference sequence). The CDR3 spans 14 residues. Germline trimming cut 4 bases from V and 4 bases from J; bases unmatched to any gene: 5. In DNA form, the CDR3 reads TGTGCCAGCAGCCTAGGACAGGGCATCTATGGCTACACCTTC. It encodes CASSLGQGIYGYTF.

This clonotype was found many times. This rearrangement joins TRBV7-2 to TRBJ1-6; TRBD1 might be the D (5 bases). Germline CDR1 is SGHTA and CDR2 is FQGNSA. The V and J ends lost 5 bases and 8 bases respectively, with 16 bases between them. CDR3 length: 15 amino acids. CDR3 coding DNA: TGTGCCAGCAGCGCCCGAGGAGGAGGGGATTCACCCCTCCACTTT. Translation gives CASSARGGGDSPLHF.

This clonotype was detected many times. The chain recombines TRBV7-2 with TRBJ2-3, with 12 bases fitting TRBD2. V shed 3 bases, J shed 3 bases, and the junction held 1 base outside the gene matches. The CDR3 runs to 15 residues. Germline lookup yields CDR1 SGHTA and CDR2 FQGNSA. The CDR3: CASSFTSGGTDTQYF. DNA of the CDR3: TGTGCCAGCAGCTTCACTAGCGGGGGGACAGATACGCAGTATTTT.